This T cell receptor (beta chain) was sequenced for a study of shared clonotypes between healthy human individuals. Study findings and constraints: Among four donors, around 5% of naive CD4 clonotypes were found in common.

TCRdb keeps only in-frame clones here, not all; method: immunoSEQ multiplex PCR. The sample has fewer than 1.8 million clones; around 98.5% are singletons. None of the donors, who were healthy HIV-negative adults, had recently had acute infections or vaccinations. Concerning this clone: Its target is not known.

Germline V gene sequence: CDR1 SGHDT, CDR2 YYEEEE. The CDR3 is 15 residues long. Trimming at V came to 2 bases and at J to 5 bases, leaving 6 bases not matched to a gene. This clonotype was obtained from a man between 25 and 39 years old in good health. The sample consisted of naive CD4+ T cells sorted from blood. Described subset: CD45RA+ positively selected. The V gene is TRBV5-6, the J gene TRBJ2-3; 9 bases align to TRBD1. The CDR3 DNA reads as TGTGCCAGCAGCTTCCGGGACAGGGTTGGAGATACGCAGTATTTT. Translation: CASSFRDRVGDTQYF.